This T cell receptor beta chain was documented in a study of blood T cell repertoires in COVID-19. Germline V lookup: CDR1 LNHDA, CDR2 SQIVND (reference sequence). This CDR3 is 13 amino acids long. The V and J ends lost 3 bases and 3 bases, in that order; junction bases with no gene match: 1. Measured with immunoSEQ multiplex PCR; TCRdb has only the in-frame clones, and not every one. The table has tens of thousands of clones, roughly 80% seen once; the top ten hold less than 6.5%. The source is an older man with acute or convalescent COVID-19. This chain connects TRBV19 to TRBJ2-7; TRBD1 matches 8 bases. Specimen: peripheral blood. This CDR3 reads CASSITGGYEQYF. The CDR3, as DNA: TGTGCCAGTAGTATTACAGGGGGCTACGAGCAGTACTTC.